One sample yielded the 27 T cell receptor beta chains listed below, sequenced in a study of cytomegalovirus exposure and HLA in healthy donors. It was with 60 Vbeta and 13 Jbeta primers that the PCR ran. Profiling relied on immunoSEQ multiplex PCR, and the TCRdb table lists in-frame clones only, not all of them. The data hold roughly 170,000 clones, with around 81% observed a single time. The sample comprised PBMCs. All receptors come from a woman in her 30s in good health and CMV-seronegative.

The chain combines TRBV7-8 with TRBJ1-2; TRBD1 is a possible D gene (5 bases). Germline-derived CDR1 and CDR2 are SGHVS and FQNEAQ. The CDR3 loop spans 13 amino acids. Trimming took off 3 bases at V and 4 bases at J, with 9 bases between the two ends. The DNA for the CDR3 is TGTGCCAGCAGCTTCGGAGGGGCCTATGGCTACACCTTC. Translating gives CASSFGGAYGYTF. Variable domain in full (rest from reference TRBV7-8 and TRBJ1-2): GAGVSQSPRYKVAKRGQDVALRCDPISGHVSLFWYQQALGQGPEFLTYFQNEAQLDKSGLPSDRFFAERPEGSVSTLKIQRTQQEDSAVYLCASSFGGAYGYTFGSGTRLTVV.

This clone was seen a single time. The chain uses TRBV7-6 and TRBJ2-1; possibly TRBD2 for D (6 bases). This CDR3 comprises 15 residues. V was clipped by 0 bases and J by 9 bases, with 15 bases between them. CDR1 and CDR2 (germline): SGHVS, FNYEAQ. DNA for the CDR3: TGTGCCAGCAGCTTAGCCCGGGACTTCGCGGGTGAGCAGTTCTTC. Translating it yields CASSLARDFAGEQFF.

The genes are TRBV2 and TRBJ1-5; D is uncertain. CDR3 length: 15 residues. Germline CDR1 and CDR2: SNHLY and FYNNEI. With 5 bases removed from V and 0 bases from J, the gap between germline ends came to 11 bases. In nucleotides, the CDR3 is TGTGCCAGCAGTCGGTCGGGTCGTAGCAATCAGCCCCAGCATTTT. This gives the protein CASSRSGRSNQPQHF.

This chain uses TRBV9 with TRBJ2-1; D is perhaps TRBD2 (6 bases). CDR3 size: 15 residues. V shed 0 bases and J shed 9 bases, with 16 bases lying between them. Germline CDR1 SGDLS, CDR2 YYNGEE. In DNA form, the CDR3 reads TGTGCCAGCAGCGTAGACGGGAGAACGCTGGGTGAGCAGTTCTTC. Translation gives CASSVDGRTLGEQFF.

This clone was recorded a few times. V usage is TRBV15 and J usage is TRBJ2-7; 9 nucleotides line up with TRBD1. The CDR3 has 15 amino acids. The germline V gene encodes CDR1 LNHNV and CDR2 YYDKDF (reference sequence). The J segment lost 4 bases and the V segment lost 4 bases, leaving 8 bases of the junction unmatched. The CDR3 nucleotides read TGTGCCACCAGCACAAACCCGGGACAGGGTTACGAGCAGTACTTC. It translates to CATSTNPGQGYEQYF.

The genes are TRBV4-2 and TRBJ2-7; 11 bases align to TRBD2. The germline V gene encodes CDR1 LGHNA and CDR2 YNFKEQ. This CDR3 has 16 amino acids. With 0 bases clipped from V and 3 bases from J, the junction kept 4 bases outside the gene matches. CDR3 residues: CASSQDLTSGIYEQYF. CDR3 sequence (DNA): TGTGCCAGCAGCCAAGATTTGACTAGCGGGATCTACGAGCAGTACTTC.

This chain links TRBV7-2 with TRBJ2-7; D uncertain. V lost 3 bases and J lost 0, with 9 bases in between. Germline assignment: CDR1 SGHTA and CDR2 FQGNSA. The CDR3 runs 14 residues. Here the CDR3 reads CASSFKMSSYEQYF. CDR3 DNA: TGTGCCAGCAGCTTTAAGATGAGCTCCTACGAGCAGTACTTC. The full variable domain, with the rest looked up from reference TRBV7-2 and TRBJ2-7, is GAGVSQSPSNKVTEKGKDVELRCDPISGHTALYWYRQSLGQGLEFLIYFQGNSAPDKSGLPSDRFSAERTGGSVSTLTIQRTQQEDSAVYLCASSFKMSSYEQYFGPGTRLTVT.

The chain has TRBV7-2 and TRBJ2-3; 8 bases match TRBD1. Trimming at V came to 5 bases and at J to 0 bases, leaving 4 bases not matched to a gene. CDR1 is SGHTA and CDR2 is FQGNSA in the germline V gene. The CDR3 runs 15 residues. CDR3 DNA sequence: TGTGCCAGCAGCATCCGGGACAGGAGCACAGATACGCAGTATTTT. Its translation: CASSIRDRSTDTQYF.

The V call is TRBV11-3, the J call TRBJ2-5; D perhaps matches TRBD2 (5 bases). V lost 0 bases, J lost 3 bases, and 5 bases lay in between. The germline CDR1 and CDR2 sequences are SGHNT and YENEEA. There are 13 residues in the CDR3. The DNA for the CDR3 is TGTGCCAGCAGCTTAGAGGGAGAAGAGACCCAGTACTTC. Translating it yields CASSLEGEETQYF.

J is TRBJ2-5 and V is TRBV5-1, with 7 positions matching TRBD2. Per the germline V gene, CDR1 is SGHRS and CDR2 is YFSETQ. V lost 0 bases, J lost 2 bases, and 7 bases stayed unmatched. The CDR3 extends over 16 amino acids. CDR3 sequence: CASSLVGGERQETQYF. In DNA, the CDR3 is TGCGCCAGCAGCTTGGTGGGGGGGGAGCGGCAAGAGACCCAGTACTTC.

On this clone: At one boundary the junction diverges from the germline segment, which might be a read error. V usage is TRBV7-9 and J usage is TRBJ2-2, with TRBD2 matching over 7 bases. From germline, CDR1 is SEHNR and CDR2 FQNEAQ (reference sequence). The CDR3 is made up of 13 amino acids. The CDR3 protein is CSSSVSGTGELFF. Written as DNA, the CDR3 is TGTTCCAGCAGCGTTAGCGGGACCGGGGAGCTGTTTTTT.

The chain uses TRBV19 and TRBJ1-2; D gene unclear. The CDR3 loop spans 14 amino acids. Trimming pared 1 base from V and 4 bases from J, leaving 10 bases between. CDR1 LNHDA and CDR2 SQIVND come from the germline V gene (reference sequence). CDR3 sequence: CASSIVSSSYGYTF. The DNA of the CDR3 is TGTGCCAGTAGTATAGTCAGTTCAAGCTATGGCTACACCTTC.

The genes are TRBV19 and TRBJ1-4; 7 positions agree with TRBD1. The germline V gene has CDR1 LNHDA and CDR2 SQIVND (reference sequence). V shed 3 bases and J 14 bases; nucleotides not matched to a gene: 9. The CDR3 has 13 residues. The DNA of the CDR3 is TGTGCCAGTAGTATGGGGACAGCCGGAACTCTGTTTTTT. This translates into CASSMGTAGTLFF.

The rearrangement joins TRBV10-3 to TRBJ2-3; no clear D gene. Germline lookup yields CDR1 ENHRY and CDR2 SYGVKD. This CDR3 has 15 amino acids. V was trimmed by 0 bases and J by 6 bases, leaving 13 bases between them. CDR3 in amino acids: CAISESAVVLDTQYF. The CDR3 bases are TGTGCCATCAGTGAGTCGGCTGTGGTTTTGGATACGCAGTATTTT.

The chain combines TRBV30 with TRBJ2-1, with TRBD2 identical over 8 bases. CDR1 GTSNPN and CDR2 SVGIG come from the germline V gene (reference sequence). This CDR3 has 14 residues. V lost 4 bases and J lost 8; bases outside the gene matches: 10. DNA of the CDR3: TGTGCCTGGAAGTCGGGAGGGCCCGCGTATGAGCAGTTCTTC. This gives the protein CAWKSGGPAYEQFF.

The CDR3 is CASSTAGGDGETQYF. Written as DNA, the CDR3 is TGTGCCAGTAGTACCGCCGGTGGAGATGGAGAGACCCAGTACTTC. The chain combines TRBV19 with TRBJ2-5; D gene unclear. CDR3 length: 15 residues. With 4 bases removed from V and 4 bases from J, the gap between germline ends came to 16 bases. Germline values: CDR1 LNHDA, CDR2 SQIVND (reference sequence).

This sequence joins TRBV5-6 and TRBJ1-4, with 9 bases identical to TRBD1. The germline V gene encodes CDR1 SGHDT and CDR2 YYEEEE. The J segment lost 0 bases and the V segment lost 4 bases, leaving 7 bases of the junction unmatched. This CDR3 spans 17 amino acids. Written as DNA, the CDR3 is TGTGCCAGCAGCGCCGACAGGGGGATGGCAACTAATGAAAAACTGTTTTTT. Its translation: CASSADRGMATNEKLFF.

There are a few counts of this clone. V is TRBV4-3 and J is TRBJ1-4; D perhaps matches TRBD1 (6 bases). The CDR3 has 16 residues. The germline V gene has CDR1 LGHNA and CDR2 YSLEER. Trimming left V 5 bases short and J 8 bases short, with 21 bases between. The CDR3 region is CASSKGLGGMGEKLFF. CDR3 coding DNA: TGCGCCAGCAGCAAGGGGCTAGGGGGTATGGGAGAAAAACTGTTTTTT.

In its sample, this clone was seen a few times. This chain uses TRBV9 with TRBJ2-3, with 7 nucleotides matching TRBD1. Unmatched junction bases numbered 13, after V lost 3 bases and J lost 3 bases. CDR1 SGDLS and CDR2 YYNGEE come from the germline V gene. The CDR3 has 17 amino acids. The CDR3 region is CASSAPDRVGYTDTQYF. The CDR3, as DNA: TGTGCCAGCAGCGCCCCAGACAGGGTTGGATATACAGATACGCAGTATTTT.

The rearrangement uses TRBV15 and TRBJ2-3; TRBD1 might be the D (5 bases). This CDR3 is 17 amino acids long. Trimming left V 5 bases short and J 4 bases short, with 22 bases between. Germline CDR1 and CDR2: LNHNV and YYDKDF (reference sequence). The DNA for the CDR3 is TGTGCCACCAGCTCACCGACAGAGCTAATAGTTGCAGATACGCAGTATTTT. Amino acid sequence: CATSSPTELIVADTQYF.

This chain links TRBV5-5 with TRBJ1-2; 9 bases map to TRBD1. V was clipped by 2 bases and J by 4 bases; unmatched bases: 9. The CDR3 totals 16 residues. Germline V lookup: CDR1 SGHKS, CDR2 YYEKEE (reference sequence). CDR3 sequence: CASSLDIGTGTYGYTF. In DNA, the CDR3 is TGTGCCAGCAGCTTAGACATTGGGACAGGGACCTATGGCTACACCTTC.

The rearrangement joins TRBV27 to TRBJ2-3; a weak D match, TRBD1 (6 bases). Trimming pared 2 bases from V and 4 bases from J, leaving 16 bases between. Germline CDR1 is MNHEY and CDR2 is SMNVEV (reference sequence). This CDR3 comprises 16 residues. CDR3: CASSLTPDRIADTQYF. The CDR3 DNA follows: TGTGCCAGCAGTTTAACCCCAGACAGGATCGCAGATACGCAGTATTTT.

The chain joins TRBV6-5 to TRBJ1-2; 7 bases fit TRBD1. With V trimmed by 5 bases and J by 6 bases, 3 bases remained unmatched. From germline, CDR1 is MNHEY and CDR2 SVGAGI. CDR3 length: 12 residues. The CDR3 here is CASSRDSDGYTF. For the CDR3, the DNA is TGTGCCAGCAGTCGGGACAGCGATGGCTACACCTTC.

There are a few counts of this clone. This sequence joins TRBV28 and TRBJ2-7; 9 bases match TRBD1. CDR3 length: 15 amino acids. The V segment lost 6 bases and the J segment 1 base; nucleotides outside the gene matches: 7. From germline, CDR1 is MDHEN and CDR2 SYDVKM. The CDR3 coding sequence is TGTGCCAGCAGCTCTACCGGGACAGGGTCCTACGAGCAGTACTTC. Protein: CASSSTGTGSYEQYF.

This clone was seen more than once but under ten times. V usage is TRBV7-2 and J usage is TRBJ2-1, with 8 bases identical to TRBD2. The germline V gene encodes CDR1 SGHTA and CDR2 FQGNSA. Trimming took 3 bases from V and 7 from J; bases not matched to a gene: 8. This CDR3 region has 15 residues. The CDR3 spells CASSLISGALNEQFF. The CDR3 bases are TGTGCCAGCAGCTTGATTAGCGGGGCCCTGAATGAGCAGTTCTTC.

The chain combines TRBV6-5 with TRBJ2-5; D is perhaps TRBD1 (6 bases). Gene TRBJ2-7 matches the end of the DNA better, so the J call may be wrong. The CDR3 is made up of 13 amino acids. Germline assignment: CDR1 MNHEY and CDR2 SVGAGI. DNA of the CDR3: TGTGCCACCCAAGCGACAGGAGTCTACGAGCAGTACTTC. The encoded protein is CATQATGVYEQYF.

This chain links TRBV6-1 with TRBJ2-7, with 10 bases lining up with TRBD1. The CDR3 runs 14 residues. V dropped 2 bases and J dropped 3; count of bases not matched to a gene: 1. Germline V gene sequence: CDR1 MNHNS, CDR2 SASEGT. Here the CDR3 DNA reads TGTGCCAGCAGTGAAAGGACAGGGGGCTACGAGCAGTACTTC. It encodes CASSERTGGYEQYF.